These 8 T cell receptor beta chains were all obtained from the same sample, sequenced in a study of CD4 T cells in relation to SARS-CoV-2 and coronaviruses. These TCRs' antigens remain unknown. CD4+ T cells from unexposed donors were obtained before the COVID-19 pandemic (2011-2018). The cells were cultured for roughly 11 days before CD4+ T cells were isolated. TCRdb's table, derived via immunoSEQ multiplex PCR, lists solely in-frame clones and lacks some. The top ten hold about 15% of the sample, which has 20,000 or so clones, over 60% seen once. Source material: CD4+ T cells from PBMCs, cultured in vitro. These receptors came from a human donor in good health.

In this sample, this clone turned up a few times. The chain joins TRBV4-2 to TRBJ2-7; TRBD2 agrees at 10 bases. The CDR3 has 16 amino acids. After removal of 0 bases from V and 4 bases from J, the junction contained 6 bases not matched to a gene. Germline assignment: CDR1 LGHNA and CDR2 YNFKEQ. The CDR3 DNA reads TGTGCCAGCAGCCAAGAGAGGGGACTAGCGATTTACGAGCAGTACTTC. Its protein is CASSQERGLAIYEQYF.

This chain connects TRBV6-2 or TRBV6-3 to TRBJ2-2; TRBD1 matches 8 bases. Germline V gene data show CDR1 as MNHEY and CDR2 as SVGEGT. The CDR3 loop spans 16 amino acids. The junction had 11 bases not matched to a gene; V was cut back by 5 bases and J by 6 bases. The CDR3 spells CASSVQGARGPGELFF. As DNA, the CDR3 is TGTGCCAGCAGTGTCCAGGGGGCAAGGGGCCCCGGGGAGCTGTTTTTT.

This clone was seen a single time. V is TRBV7-3 and J is TRBJ2-6; tentative D call: TRBD1 (5 bases). The ends were cut back, 3 bases at V and 0 bases at J, with 6 bases in the middle. The CDR3 spans 15 residues. CDR1 SGHTA and CDR2 FQGTGA come from the germline V gene. CDR3 nucleotides: TGTGCCAGCAGCTTGGACACCTCTGGGGCCAACGTCCTGACTTTC. Translation: CASSLDTSGANVLTF.

This chain uses TRBV4-1 with TRBJ1-1, with D perhaps matching TRBD1 (5 bases). Germline V gene lookup returns CDR1 MGHRA and CDR2 YSYEKL. The CDR3 is 15 amino acids. The V gene lost 6 bases and the J gene lost 3 bases, with 17 bases spanning the gap. The chain's CDR3 is CASRPTWGEDTEAFF. For the CDR3, the DNA is TGCGCCAGCAGGCCCACGTGGGGGGAAGACACTGAAGCTTTCTTT.

This clone was seen a handful of times. The rearrangement uses TRBV5-8 and TRBJ1-6; 7 nucleotides match TRBD1. The CDR3 has 17 amino acids. The V gene end was trimmed by 5 bases and the J gene end by 8 bases; junction bases not matched to a gene: 16. Germline values: CDR1 SGHTS, CDR2 YDEGEE. CDR3 loop: CASRIVDRFRGDSPLHF. The CDR3 region has the DNA TGTGCCAGCAGAATAGTGGACAGGTTCAGGGGCGATTCACCCCTCCACTTT.

The chain has TRBV5-4 and TRBJ2-2, with D perhaps TRBD1 (7 bases). This CDR3 spans 19 amino acids. Germline CDR1 and CDR2: SGHNT and YYREEE (reference sequence). V was pared by 4 bases and J by 2 bases, with 24 bases between. The CDR3 nucleotides are TGTGCCAGCAGCCCCGCAGGAGGGGGCGGAGGGGGAAACACCGGGGAGCTGTTTTTT. Its protein is CASSPAGGGGGGNTGELFF.

This chain connects TRBV18 to TRBJ2-1; the match to TRBD2 covers 10 bases. The germline V gene encodes CDR1 KGHSH and CDR2 LQKENI. The CDR3 consists of 14 residues. V shed 3 bases, J shed 5 bases, and the junction held 1 base outside the gene matches. Written as DNA, the CDR3 is TGTGCCAGCTCACCTCTAGCGGGGGACAATGAGCAGTTCTTC. This gives the protein CASSPLAGDNEQFF.

The V and J genes are TRBV6-2 or TRBV6-3 and TRBJ1-1; D is unclear. This CDR3 has 13 residues. V was pared by 0 bases and J by 2 bases, with 4 bases between. The germline gives CDR1 MNHEY, CDR2 SVGEGT. CDR3 nucleotides: TGTGCCAGCAGTTACTCGACAAACACTGAAGCTTTCTTT. Translated: CASSYSTNTEAFF.